These 8 T cell receptor beta chains originate from one sample sequenced in a study of T cell responses to AZD1222 COVID-19 vaccine. Generated by immunoSEQ multiplex PCR, the TCRdb table keeps only in-frame clones and is missing some. This sample has 100,000 to 150,000 clones, with less than 95% found just once. Sequencing was performed on peripheral blood, taken on day 0 of MenACWY control vaccination. These receptors came from an adult in good health.

This chain uses TRBV4-1 with TRBJ2-2; D is unresolved. The CDR3 length is 15 residues. V lost 1 base, J lost 6 bases, and 12 bases lay in between. Germline loops: CDR1 MGHRA, CDR2 YSYEKL. In DNA, the CDR3 is TGCGCCAGCAGCCAAGGGATGTTTGGGTCCGGGGAGCTGTTTTTT. Translation gives CASSQGMFGSGELFF.

V is TRBV5-1 and J is TRBJ2-2; D may be TRBD1 or TRBD2 (5 bases each). Germline V lookup: CDR1 SGHRS, CDR2 YFSETQ. CDR3 length equals 18 residues. Deletions cut 2 bases from V and 1 base from J, with 18 bases between. DNA of the CDR3: TGCGCCAGCAGCTTACATCCCCCGGGGCAGGGGAACACCGGGGAGCTGTTTTTT. Translated: CASSLHPPGQGNTGELFF.

The chain employs TRBV5-8 and TRBJ2-7, with D tentatively TRBD1 (6 bases). Germline loops: CDR1 SGHTS, CDR2 YDEGEE. V was cut by 5 bases and J by 5 bases, with 17 bases left in between. This CDR3 spans 14 amino acids. The CDR3 region is CASRKAGEENEQYF. The CDR3 nucleotides are TGTGCCAGCAGAAAAGCAGGGGAAGAGAACGAGCAGTACTTC.

For this clone: An end of the junction does not agree with germline; a read error may underlie this. The chain uses TRBV5-4 and TRBJ1-1, with D tentatively TRBD1 (5 bases). In germline, CDR1 is SGHNT, CDR2 YYREEE (reference sequence). The CDR3 is made up of 12 amino acids. The CDR3 spells CASSAGSQGPTF. CDR3 sequence (DNA): TGTGCCAGCAGCGCCGGGTCCCAGGGTCCCACATTT.

The rearrangement links TRBV3-1 (or the pseudogene TRBV3-2) to TRBJ1-2, with D perhaps TRBD1 (5 bases). The ends were cut back, 2 bases at V and 3 bases at J, with 10 bases in the middle. Germline-derived CDR1 and CDR2 are LGHDT and YNNKEL (reference sequence). This CDR3 has 14 residues. Here the CDR3 reads CASSQSWGDYGYTF. CDR3 sequence (DNA): TGTGCCAGCAGCCAAAGCTGGGGGGACTATGGCTACACCTTC.

The chain carries TRBV10-3 and TRBJ2-7; 8 positions match TRBD1. J lost 4 bases, V lost 4 bases, and 3 bases had no gene match. This CDR3 has 13 residues. The germline gives CDR1 ENHRY, CDR2 SYGVKD. CDR3 amino acids: CAISARQGYEQYF. The CDR3 coding sequence is TGTGCCATCAGTGCCCGACAGGGGTACGAGCAGTACTTC.

The CDR3 DNA reads TGTGCCAGCAGGACCGGGACAGAAGTTTATGGCTACACCTTC. This translates into CASRTGTEVYGYTF. The V call is TRBV28, the J call TRBJ1-2; TRBD1 matches 7 bases. The ends lost 6 bases at V and 5 bases at J; junction bases unmatched: 9. Germline V gene data show CDR1 as MDHEN and CDR2 as SYDVKM. This CDR3 comprises 14 residues.

CDR3 in DNA: TGCAGCGTTGAAGATAGAGCAGGGGTCTATGGCTACACCTTC. Protein product: CSVEDRAGVYGYTF. V is TRBV29-1 and J is TRBJ1-2, with a possible D match to TRBD1 (6 bases). This CDR3 contains 14 residues. V was trimmed by 0 bases and J by 4 bases, leaving 12 bases between them. Germline V gene data show CDR1 as SQVTM and CDR2 as ANQGSEA.